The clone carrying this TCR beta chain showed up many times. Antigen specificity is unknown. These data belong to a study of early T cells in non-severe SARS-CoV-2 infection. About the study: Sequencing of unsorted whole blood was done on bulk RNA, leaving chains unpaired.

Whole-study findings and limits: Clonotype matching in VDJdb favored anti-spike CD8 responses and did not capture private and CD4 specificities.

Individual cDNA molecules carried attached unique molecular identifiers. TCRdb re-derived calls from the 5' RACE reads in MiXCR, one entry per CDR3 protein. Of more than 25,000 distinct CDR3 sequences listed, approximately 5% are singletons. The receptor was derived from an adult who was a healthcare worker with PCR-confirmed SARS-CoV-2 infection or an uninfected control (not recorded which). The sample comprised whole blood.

Here the CDR3 DNA reads TGTGCCAGCAATTGGGAGGGGATGGACCGAGTCTACAATGAGCAGTTCTTC. It encodes CASNWEGMDRVYNEQFF. The chain recombines TRBV12-3 or TRBV12-4 with TRBJ2-1, with 7 positions matching TRBD2. The junction had 15 bases not matched to a gene; V was cut back by 7 bases and J by 3 bases. The CDR3 totals 17 residues.